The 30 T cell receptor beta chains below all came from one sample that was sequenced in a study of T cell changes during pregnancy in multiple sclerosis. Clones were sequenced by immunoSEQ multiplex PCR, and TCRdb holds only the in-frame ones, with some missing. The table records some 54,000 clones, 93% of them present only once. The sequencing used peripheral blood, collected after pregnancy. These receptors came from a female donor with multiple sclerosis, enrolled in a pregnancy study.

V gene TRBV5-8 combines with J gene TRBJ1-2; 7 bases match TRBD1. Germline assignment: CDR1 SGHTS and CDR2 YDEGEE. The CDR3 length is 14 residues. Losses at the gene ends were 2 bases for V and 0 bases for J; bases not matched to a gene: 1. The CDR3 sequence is CASSFQGANYGYTF. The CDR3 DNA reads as TGTGCCAGCAGCTTCCAGGGGGCTAACTATGGCTACACCTTC.

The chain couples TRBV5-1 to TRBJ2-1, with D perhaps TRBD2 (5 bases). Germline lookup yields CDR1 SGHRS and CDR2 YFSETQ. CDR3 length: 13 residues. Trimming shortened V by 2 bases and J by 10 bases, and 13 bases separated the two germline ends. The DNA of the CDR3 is TGCGCCAGCAGCTTAGTACTAGTTAAAGAGCAGTTCTTC. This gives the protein CASSLVLVKEQFF.

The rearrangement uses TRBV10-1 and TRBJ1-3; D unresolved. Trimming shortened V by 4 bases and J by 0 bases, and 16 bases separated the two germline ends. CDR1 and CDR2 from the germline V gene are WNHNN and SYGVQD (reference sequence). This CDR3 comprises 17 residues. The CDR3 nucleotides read TGCGCCAGCAGTGGGCCAAGGGTCGGGGTCTCTGGAAACACCATATATTTT. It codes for CASSGPRVGVSGNTIYF.

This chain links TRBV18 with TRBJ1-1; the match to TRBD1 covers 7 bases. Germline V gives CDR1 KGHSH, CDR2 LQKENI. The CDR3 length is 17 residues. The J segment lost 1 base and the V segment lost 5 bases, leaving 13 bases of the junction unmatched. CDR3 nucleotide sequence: TGTGCCAGCTCAATTCTACAGGGGACCCTTGAGAACACTGAAGCTTTCTTT. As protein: CASSILQGTLENTEAFF.

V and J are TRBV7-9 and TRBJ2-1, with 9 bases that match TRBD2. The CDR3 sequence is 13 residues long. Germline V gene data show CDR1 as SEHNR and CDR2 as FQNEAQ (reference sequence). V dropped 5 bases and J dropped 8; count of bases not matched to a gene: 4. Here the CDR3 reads CASSPGLADEQFF. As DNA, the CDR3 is TGTGCCAGCAGCCCGGGACTAGCCGATGAGCAGTTCTTC.

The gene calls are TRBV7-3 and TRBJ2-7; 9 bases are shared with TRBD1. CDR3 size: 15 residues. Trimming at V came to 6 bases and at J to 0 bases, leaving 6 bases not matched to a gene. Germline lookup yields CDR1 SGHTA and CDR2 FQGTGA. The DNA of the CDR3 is TGTGCCAGCAGTGCAACAGGGGGCCCCTCCTACGAGCAGTACTTC. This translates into CASSATGGPSYEQYF. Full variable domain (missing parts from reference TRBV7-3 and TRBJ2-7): GAGVSQTPSNKVTEKGKYVELRCDPISGHTALYWYRQSLGQGPEFLIYFQGTGAADDSGLPNDRFFAVRPEGSVSTLKIQRTERGDSAVYLCASSATGGPSYEQYFGPGTRLTVT.

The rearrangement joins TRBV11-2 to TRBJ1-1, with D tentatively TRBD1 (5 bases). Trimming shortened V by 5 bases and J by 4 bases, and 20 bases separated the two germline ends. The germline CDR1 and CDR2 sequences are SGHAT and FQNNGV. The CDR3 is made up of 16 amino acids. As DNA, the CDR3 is TGTGCCAGCAGCCCCGGATGGGCCAGGGTGTCCACTGAAGCTTTCTTT. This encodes CASSPGWARVSTEAFF.

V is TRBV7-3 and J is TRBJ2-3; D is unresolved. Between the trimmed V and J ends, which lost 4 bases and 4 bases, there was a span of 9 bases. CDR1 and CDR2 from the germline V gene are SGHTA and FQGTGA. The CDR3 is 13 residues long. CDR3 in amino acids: CASSSGGADTQYF. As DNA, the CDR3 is TGTGCCAGCAGCTCCGGTGGTGCAGATACGCAGTATTTT.

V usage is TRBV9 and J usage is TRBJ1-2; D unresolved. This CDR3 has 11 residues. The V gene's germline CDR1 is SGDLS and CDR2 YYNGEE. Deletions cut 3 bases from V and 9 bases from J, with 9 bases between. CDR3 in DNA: TGTGCCAGCAGCGAAGAGGGCCGCTACACCTTC. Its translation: CASSEEGRYTF.

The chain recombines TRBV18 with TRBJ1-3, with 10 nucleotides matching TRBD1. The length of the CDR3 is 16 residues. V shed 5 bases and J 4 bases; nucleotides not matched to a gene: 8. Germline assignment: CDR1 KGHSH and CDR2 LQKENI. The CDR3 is CASSTRQGASGNTIYF. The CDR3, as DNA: TGTGCCAGCTCAACCAGACAGGGGGCATCCGGAAACACCATATATTTT.

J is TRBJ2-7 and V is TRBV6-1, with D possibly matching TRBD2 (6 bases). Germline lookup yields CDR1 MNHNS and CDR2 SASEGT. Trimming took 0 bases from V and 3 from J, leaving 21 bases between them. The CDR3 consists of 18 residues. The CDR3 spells CASSEATGGATILYEQYF. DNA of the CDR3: TGTGCCAGCAGTGAAGCAACCGGCGGGGCCACTATACTCTACGAGCAGTACTTC.

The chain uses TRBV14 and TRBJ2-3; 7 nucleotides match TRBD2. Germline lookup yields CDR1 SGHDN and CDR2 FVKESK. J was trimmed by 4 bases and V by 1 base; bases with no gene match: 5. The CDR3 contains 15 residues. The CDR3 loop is CASSQAGGRADTQYF. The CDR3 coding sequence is TGTGCCAGCAGCCAAGCGGGAGGTCGCGCAGATACGCAGTATTTT.

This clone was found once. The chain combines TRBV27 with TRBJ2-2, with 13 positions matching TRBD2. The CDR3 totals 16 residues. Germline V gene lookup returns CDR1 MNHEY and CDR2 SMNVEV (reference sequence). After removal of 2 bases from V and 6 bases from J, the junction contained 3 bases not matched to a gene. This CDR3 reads CASSLGTSGIAGELFF. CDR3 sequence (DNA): TGTGCCAGCAGTTTAGGGACTAGCGGGATAGCCGGGGAGCTGTTTTTT.

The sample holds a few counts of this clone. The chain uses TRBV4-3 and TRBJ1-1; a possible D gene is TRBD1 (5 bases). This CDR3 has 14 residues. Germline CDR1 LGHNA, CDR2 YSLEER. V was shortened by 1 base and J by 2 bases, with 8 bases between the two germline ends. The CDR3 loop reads CASSQVTGNTEAFF. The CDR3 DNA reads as TGCGCCAGCAGCCAAGTTACAGGCAACACTGAAGCTTTCTTT.

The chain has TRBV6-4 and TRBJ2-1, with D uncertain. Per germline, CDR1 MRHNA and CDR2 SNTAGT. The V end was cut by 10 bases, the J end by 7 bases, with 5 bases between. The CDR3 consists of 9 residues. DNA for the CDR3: TGTGCCACTCCGAATGAGCAGTTCTTC. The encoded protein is CATPNEQFF.

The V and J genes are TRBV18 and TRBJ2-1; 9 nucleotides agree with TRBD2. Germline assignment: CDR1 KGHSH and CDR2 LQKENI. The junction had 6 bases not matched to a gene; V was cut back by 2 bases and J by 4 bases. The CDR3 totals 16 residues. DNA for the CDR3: TGTGCCAGCTCACCAAAGACTAGCGGAGCGTACAATGAGCAGTTCTTC. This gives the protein CASSPKTSGAYNEQFF.

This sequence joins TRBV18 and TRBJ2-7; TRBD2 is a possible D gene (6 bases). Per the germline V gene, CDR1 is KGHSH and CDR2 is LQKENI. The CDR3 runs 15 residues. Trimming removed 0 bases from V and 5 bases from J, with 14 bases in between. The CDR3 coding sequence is TGTGCCAGCTCACCACCCACTAGCCCCAGGGACGAGCAGTACTTC. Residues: CASSPPTSPRDEQYF.

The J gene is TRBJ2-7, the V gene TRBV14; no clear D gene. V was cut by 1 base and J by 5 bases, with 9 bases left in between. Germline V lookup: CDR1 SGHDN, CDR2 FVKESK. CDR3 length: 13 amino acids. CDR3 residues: CASSQVLGHEQYF. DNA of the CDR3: TGTGCCAGCAGCCAAGTATTGGGCCACGAGCAGTACTTC.

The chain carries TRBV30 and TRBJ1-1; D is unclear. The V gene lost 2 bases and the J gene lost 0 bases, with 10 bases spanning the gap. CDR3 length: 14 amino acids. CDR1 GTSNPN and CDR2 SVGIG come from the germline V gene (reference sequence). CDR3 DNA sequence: TGTGCCTGGAGTCCTCAACACATGAACACTGAAGCTTTCTTT. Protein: CAWSPQHMNTEAFF.

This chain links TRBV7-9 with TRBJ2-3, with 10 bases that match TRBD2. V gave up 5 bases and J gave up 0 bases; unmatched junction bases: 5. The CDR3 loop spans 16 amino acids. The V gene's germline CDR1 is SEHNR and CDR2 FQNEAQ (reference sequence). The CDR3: CASSAATSGSTDTQYF. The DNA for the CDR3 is TGTGCCAGCAGCGCCGCGACTAGCGGGAGCACAGATACGCAGTATTTT.

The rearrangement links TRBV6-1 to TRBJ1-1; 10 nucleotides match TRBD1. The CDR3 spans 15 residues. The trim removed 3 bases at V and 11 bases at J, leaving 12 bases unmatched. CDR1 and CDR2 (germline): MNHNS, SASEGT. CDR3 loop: CASSDKTGGKLRAFF. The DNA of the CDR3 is TGTGCCAGCAGTGATAAGACAGGGGGCAAGTTAAGGGCTTTCTTT.

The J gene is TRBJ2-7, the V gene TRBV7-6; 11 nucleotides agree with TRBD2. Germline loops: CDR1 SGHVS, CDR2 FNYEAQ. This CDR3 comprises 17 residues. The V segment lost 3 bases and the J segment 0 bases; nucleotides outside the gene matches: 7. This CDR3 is CASSLRGTSGFSYEQYF. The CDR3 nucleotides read TGTGCCAGCAGCTTGAGAGGGACTAGCGGTTTCTCCTACGAGCAGTACTTC.

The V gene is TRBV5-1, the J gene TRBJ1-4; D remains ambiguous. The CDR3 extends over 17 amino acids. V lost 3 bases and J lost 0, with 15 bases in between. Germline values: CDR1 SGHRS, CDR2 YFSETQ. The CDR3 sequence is CASSYLSPDATNEKLFF. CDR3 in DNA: TGCGCCAGCAGCTATCTGAGTCCCGATGCAACTAATGAAAAACTGTTTTTT.

CDR3 coding DNA: TGTGCCAGCAGACTGACAGGGGTGGGCACTGAAGCTTTCTTT. Protein sequence: CASRLTGVGTEAFF. The chain links TRBV6-5 to TRBJ1-1; 8 bases line up with TRBD1. V gave up 6 bases and J gave up 4 bases; unmatched junction bases: 7. CDR1 is MNHEY, CDR2 SVGAGI, per germline. There are 14 residues in the CDR3.

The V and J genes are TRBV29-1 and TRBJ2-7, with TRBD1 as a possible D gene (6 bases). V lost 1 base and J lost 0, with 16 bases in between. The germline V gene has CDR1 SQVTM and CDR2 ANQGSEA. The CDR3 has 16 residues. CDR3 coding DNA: TGCAGCGTTGAAGTTAACGGCAGGGGCCCCTCCTACGAGCAGTACTTC. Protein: CSVEVNGRGPSYEQYF.

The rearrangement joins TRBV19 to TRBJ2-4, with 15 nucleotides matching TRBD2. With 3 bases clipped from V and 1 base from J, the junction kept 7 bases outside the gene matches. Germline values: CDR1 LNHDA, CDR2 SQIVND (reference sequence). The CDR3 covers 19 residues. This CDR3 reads CASSMGTSGRFGAKNIQYF. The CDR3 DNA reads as TGTGCCAGTAGTATGGGGACTAGCGGGAGGTTCGGGGCCAAAAACATTCAGTACTTC.

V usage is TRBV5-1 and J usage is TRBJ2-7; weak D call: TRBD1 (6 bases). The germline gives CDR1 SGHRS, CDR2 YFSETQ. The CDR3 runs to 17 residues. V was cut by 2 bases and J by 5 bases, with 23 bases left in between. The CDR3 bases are TGCGCCAGCAGCTTTATTTTTCGGACAGCCCATGGGGACGAGCAGTACTTC. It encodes CASSFIFRTAHGDEQYF.

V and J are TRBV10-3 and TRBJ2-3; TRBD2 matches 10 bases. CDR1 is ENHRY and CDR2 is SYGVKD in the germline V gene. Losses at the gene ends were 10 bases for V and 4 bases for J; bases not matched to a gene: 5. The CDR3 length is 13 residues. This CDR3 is CATLAGEADTQYF. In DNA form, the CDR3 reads TGTGCCACCCTAGCGGGAGAGGCAGATACGCAGTATTTT.

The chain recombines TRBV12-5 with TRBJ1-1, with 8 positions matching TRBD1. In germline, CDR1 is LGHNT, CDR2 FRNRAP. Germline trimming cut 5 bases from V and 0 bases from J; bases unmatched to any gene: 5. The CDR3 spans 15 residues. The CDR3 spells CASGPGTGMNTEAFF. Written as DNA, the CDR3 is TGTGCTAGTGGTCCCGGGACAGGAATGAACACTGAAGCTTTCTTT.

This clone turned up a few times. The CDR3 DNA follows: TGTGCCAGCAGCTTAGGCGGGAAAGTCCTGACTTTC. Its translation: CASSLGGKVLTF. V is TRBV11-1 and J is TRBJ2-6, with a weak D call TRBD2 (6 bases). The germline V gene encodes CDR1 SGHAT and CDR2 FQDESV (reference sequence). CDR3 length equals 12 residues. V lost 1 base and J lost 13, with 8 bases in between.